These 29 T cell receptor beta chains originate from one sample sequenced in a study of identical twins. TCRdb re-called the 5' RACE reads with MiXCR, one entry per CDR3 protein. The sample shows 17,000 or so distinct CDR3 sequences, 55% to 75% of them seen only once. Source material: memory (CD45RO+) T cells sorted from blood. All receptors come from a woman aged 18-29 years in good health. This table probably holds off-target reads from a library built for another chain.

This clonotype was seen once. The chain employs TRBV2 and TRBJ2-5; 9 nucleotides agree with TRBD1. CDR3 length: 15 amino acids. From germline, CDR1 is SNHLY and CDR2 FYNNEI. The trim removed 7 bases at V and 4 bases at J, leaving 10 bases unmatched. CDR3 protein: CASTDGGQGTETQYF. The CDR3 DNA reads TGTGCCAGCACCGACGGGGGACAGGGAACAGAGACCCAGTACTTC.

J is TRBJ2-7 and V is TRBV6-2 or TRBV6-3, with D uncertain. The germline V gene has CDR1 MNHEY and CDR2 SVGEGT. CDR3 length: 12 amino acids. The V and J ends lost 6 bases and 6 bases respectively, with 12 bases between them. The CDR3 sequence: CASRRLGREQYF. The CDR3 nucleotides are TGTGCCAGCAGGCGGCTAGGGCGCGAGCAGTACTTC.

The chain has TRBV11-1 and TRBJ1-3; D gene uncertain. V dropped 4 bases and J dropped 3 bases, with 13 bases sitting between them. CDR1 is SGHAT and CDR2 is FQDESV in the germline V gene (reference sequence). CDR3 length: 15 residues. The CDR3 DNA is TGTGCCAGCAGCTCGGGAGGTTTCAGTGGAAACACCATATATTTT. This sequence encodes CASSSGGFSGNTIYF. The full variable domain, its missing parts supplied by reference TRBV11-1 and TRBJ1-3, is EAEVAQSPRYKITEKSQAVAFWCDPISGHATLYWYRQILGQGPELLVQFQDESVVDDSQLPKDRFSAERLKGVDSTLKIQPAELGDSAMYLCASSSGGFSGNTIYFGEGSWLTVV.

The V and J genes are TRBV11-1 and TRBJ2-7; D not resolved. The germline gives CDR1 SGHAT, CDR2 FQDESV (reference sequence). The CDR3 has 15 residues. Trimming took off 5 bases at V and 0 bases at J, with 14 bases between the two ends. CDR3 amino acids: CASSPRYPLSYEQYF. For the CDR3, the DNA is TGTGCCAGCAGCCCCCGGTATCCCCTCTCCTACGAGCAGTACTTC. Supplemented by reference TRBV11-1 and TRBJ2-7, the full variable domain reads EAEVAQSPRYKITEKSQAVAFWCDPISGHATLYWYRQILGQGPELLVQFQDESVVDDSQLPKDRFSAERLKGVDSTLKIQPAELGDSAMYLCASSPRYPLSYEQYFGPGTRLTVT.

The rearrangement joins TRBV10-3 to TRBJ1-3; a weak D match, TRBD1 (5 bases). V lost 6 bases and J lost 8, with 17 bases in between. Germline CDR1 and CDR2: ENHRY and SYGVKD. The CDR3 loop spans 14 amino acids. This CDR3 is CAISWDLEVDTIYF. CDR3 nucleotides: TGTGCCATCAGCTGGGACCTGGAGGTAGACACCATATATTTT.

J is TRBJ2-3 and V is TRBV5-5; no firm D call. V was trimmed by 7 bases and J by 0 bases, leaving 3 bases between them. CDR1 is SGHKS and CDR2 is YYEKEE in the germline V gene (reference sequence). The CDR3 consists of 11 residues. CDR3 sequence reads: CASGSTDTQYF. As DNA, the CDR3 is TGTGCCAGCGGAAGCACAGATACGCAGTATTTT.

This clonotype was seen only a few times. The chain has TRBV3-1 and TRBJ2-1; a weak D match, TRBD2 (5 bases). CDR1 and CDR2 from the germline V gene are LGHDT and YNNKEL (reference sequence). Between the trimmed V and J ends, which lost 4 bases and 5 bases, there was a span of 9 bases. The CDR3 extends over 13 amino acids. CDR3 coding DNA: TGTGCCAGCAGCCCCGGGATAAACAATGAGCAGTTCTTC. Translated, it gives CASSPGINNEQFF.

A word on this clonotype: At one boundary the junction diverges from the germline segment, which might be a read error. The rearrangement joins TRBV7-7 to TRBJ2-7; D ambiguous. The CDR3 loop spans 11 amino acids. Germline lookup yields CDR1 SSHAT and CDR2 FNYEAQ (reference sequence). CDR3 residues: CASTHLIRQYF. The CDR3 region has the DNA TGTGCTAGCACACACCTAATCCGGCAGTACTTC.

The rearrangement links TRBV21-1 to TRBJ2-1. TRBV21-1 is classified as a pseudogene. The CDR3 runs to 15 residues. This CDR3 reads CASSKGHSSYNEQFF. As DNA, the CDR3 is TGTGCCAGCAGCAAAGGGCACAGCTCCTACAATGAGCAGTTCTTC.

This chain connects TRBV14 to TRBJ2-2; either TRBD1 or TRBD2 may supply D (5 bases each). Per germline, CDR1 SGHDN and CDR2 FVKESK. V gave up 5 bases and J gave up 8 bases, with 18 bases separating them. This CDR3 contains 15 residues. The CDR3 DNA reads TGTGCCAGCAGCATACCCGGGACCGAAAGGGGGGAGCTGTTTTTT. Translating it yields CASSIPGTERGELFF.

J is TRBJ2-4 and V is TRBV3-1; D uncertain. CDR1 and CDR2 from the germline V gene are LGHDT and YNNKEL (reference sequence). The CDR3 runs to 13 residues. V gave up 0 bases and J gave up 11 bases, with 11 bases separating them. In DNA, the CDR3 is TGTGCCAGCAGCCAAGATGCGTGGTCGGTTCAGTACTTC. It specifies CASSQDAWSVQYF.

The gene calls are TRBV19 and TRBJ1-4; maybe TRBD1 (5 bases). This CDR3 has 15 residues. Trimming removed 6 bases from V and 8 bases from J, with 19 bases in between. Germline CDR1 LNHDA, CDR2 SQIVND (reference sequence). CDR3 loop: CASSTGASEEEKLFF. CDR3 DNA: TGTGCCAGTAGCACCGGGGCCTCGGAGGAGGAAAAACTGTTTTTT.

This clonotype was seen a handful of times. The rearrangement joins TRBV2 to TRBJ2-5, with D unresolved. CDR1 is SNHLY, CDR2 FYNNEI, per germline. The CDR3 loop spans 11 amino acids. V was trimmed by 6 bases and J by 3 bases, leaving 5 bases between them. The CDR3 reads CASSLEETQYF. CDR3 coding DNA: TGTGCCAGCAGCTTAGAAGAGACCCAGTACTTC.

V gene TRBV3-1 combines with J gene TRBJ2-7, with 7 bases fitting TRBD2. This CDR3 is built from 14 residues. CDR1 LGHDT and CDR2 YNNKEL come from the germline V gene (reference sequence). The V gene end was trimmed by 4 bases and the J gene end by 3 bases; junction bases not matched to a gene: 6. This CDR3 reads CASSPGGGNYEQYF. CDR3 DNA sequence: TGTGCCAGCAGCCCCGGCGGGGGAAACTACGAGCAGTACTTC.

This clonotype turned up a few times. The V gene is TRBV10-1, the J gene TRBJ2-7; 9 positions match TRBD1. The CDR3 is 13 residues long. With V trimmed by 7 bases and J by 5 bases, 6 bases remained unmatched. Germline CDR1 and CDR2: WNHNN and SYGVQD (reference sequence). Here the CDR3 DNA reads TGCGCCAGCAATAGGGACAGGGACGACGAGCAGTACTTC. Protein: CASNRDRDDEQYF.

This rearrangement joins TRBV12-5 to TRBJ2-3, with TRBD1 matching 10 bases. CDR1 and CDR2 from the germline V gene are LGHNT and FRNRAP. This CDR3 contains 17 residues. V was pared by 4 bases and J by 0 bases, with 7 bases of the junction left unmatched. CDR3 sequence: CASGSTPGQGSTDTQYF. The DNA for the CDR3 is TGTGCTAGTGGTTCAACCCCGGGACAGGGGAGCACAGATACGCAGTATTTT. The whole variable domain, remainder taken from reference TRBV12-5 and TRBJ2-3, is DARVTQTPRHKVTEMGQEVTMRCQPILGHNTVFWYRQTMMQGLELLAYFRNRAPLDDSGMPKDRFSAEMPDATLATLKIQPSEPRDSAVYFCASGSTPGQGSTDTQYFGPGTRLTVL.

The genes are TRBV20-1 and TRBJ2-1; 7 nucleotides align to TRBD2. CDR3 length: 22 residues. Germline-derived CDR1 and CDR2 are DFQATT and SNEGSKA (reference sequence). The trim removed 1 base at V and 0 bases at J, leaving 24 bases unmatched. The CDR3 sequence: CSARGATWASGPYPFSYNEQFF. CDR3 bases: TGCAGTGCTAGAGGCGCGACATGGGCTAGCGGACCCTATCCGTTCTCCTACAATGAGCAGTTCTTC.

V is TRBV30 and J is TRBJ2-3, with 9 bases fitting TRBD2. This CDR3 is 15 amino acids long. Germline V lookup: CDR1 GTSNPN, CDR2 SVGIG (reference sequence). The junction had 3 bases not matched to a gene; V was cut back by 1 base and J by 1 base. CDR3: CAWSGGRAGTDTQYF. The DNA of the CDR3 is TGTGCCTGGAGTGGCGGGAGGGCCGGCACAGATACGCAGTATTTT.

This chain uses TRBV7-2 with TRBJ2-7; no reliable D call. This CDR3 has 15 amino acids. Trimming removed 4 bases at V and 6 bases at J, with 19 bases between. Germline loops: CDR1 SGHTA, CDR2 FQGNSA. The CDR3 nucleotides read TGTGCCAGCAGCTACGTTTATTCACCGGGCTTCGAGCAGTACTTC. Amino acid sequence: CASSYVYSPGFEQYF. Full variable domain (missing parts from reference TRBV7-2 and TRBJ2-7): GAGVSQSPSNKVTEKGKDVELRCDPISGHTALYWYRQSLGQGLEFLIYFQGNSAPDKSGLPSDRFSAERTGGSVSTLTIQRTQQEDSAVYLCASSYVYSPGFEQYFGPGTRLTVT.

The chain joins TRBV5-6 to TRBJ2-6; D gene ambiguous. The CDR3 sequence is 13 residues long. Trimming took off 3 bases at V and 2 bases at J, with 3 bases between the two ends. Germline-derived CDR1 and CDR2 are SGHDT and YYEEEE. The CDR3 DNA follows: TGTGCCAGCAGCTCGACTGGGGCCAACGTCCTGACTTTC. As protein: CASSSTGANVLTF.

V usage is TRBV6-2 or TRBV6-3 and J usage is TRBJ1-4, with D possibly matching TRBD1 (6 bases). CDR1 is MNHEY, CDR2 SVGEGT, per germline. The CDR3 runs 15 residues. Between the trimmed V and J ends, which lost 6 bases and 5 bases, there was a span of 16 bases. The CDR3 is CASSLSGAMNEKLFF. The CDR3 DNA follows: TGTGCCAGCAGCCTATCAGGGGCAATGAATGAAAAACTGTTTTTT.

This clonotype was recorded only once. V usage is TRBV20-1 and J usage is TRBJ2-7; a weak D match, TRBD2 (6 bases). Germline-derived CDR1 and CDR2 are DFQATT and SNEGSKA (reference sequence). Trimming removed 5 bases at V and 2 bases at J, with 16 bases between. This CDR3 contains 14 residues. CDR3 DNA sequence: TGCAGTGCTCCCTCGCCGGGAGCCGCCTACGAGCAGTACTTC. Its protein product is CSAPSPGAAYEQYF.

The rearrangement uses TRBV11-3 and TRBJ2-3; 7 bases map to TRBD2. CDR3 length: 16 residues. J gave up 5 bases and V 6 bases, and 14 bases lay outside the gene matches. The germline V gene encodes CDR1 SGHNT and CDR2 YENEEA. The CDR3, as DNA: TGTGCCAGCAGTTGGGGAGGGGATCTGGTAGAAGATACGCAGTATTTT. Translated, it gives CASSWGGDLVEDTQYF. Full variable domain (outside the CDR3, taken from reference TRBV11-3 and TRBJ2-3): EAGVVQSPRYKIIEKKQPVAFWCNPISGHNTLYWYLQNLGQGPELLIRYENEEAVDDSQLPKDRFSAERLKGVDSTLKIQPAELGDSAVYLCASSWGGDLVEDTQYFGPGTRLTVL.

This chain uses TRBV18 with TRBJ1-1; D gene uncertain. Trimming removed 3 bases from V and 3 bases from J, with 8 bases in between. The germline V gene has CDR1 KGHSH and CDR2 LQKENI. The CDR3 covers 13 residues. The CDR3 DNA follows: TGTGCCAGCTCACCGTTTTGGGACACTGAAGCTTTCTTT. Translation: CASSPFWDTEAFF.

The chain has TRBV19 and TRBJ1-2, with TRBD1 matching over 9 bases. The length of the CDR3 is 14 residues. From germline, CDR1 is LNHDA and CDR2 SQIVND (reference sequence). V lost 7 bases to trimming and J lost 8 bases; unmatched junction nucleotides: 11. The CDR3 region is CASTTTSGTGGYTF. Written as DNA, the CDR3 is TGTGCCAGTACGACGACTTCCGGGACAGGGGGCTACACCTTC.

A few counts support this clonotype. The chain uses TRBV5-5 and TRBJ1-1; the D is unclear. The ends were cut back, 0 bases at V and 10 bases at J, with 19 bases in the middle. Per germline, CDR1 SGHKS and CDR2 YYEKEE (reference sequence). The CDR3 runs to 15 residues. For the CDR3, the DNA is TGTGCCAGCAGCTTGGAGCTCCTCACCCGGCTGGGAGCTTTCTTT. It translates to CASSLELLTRLGAFF.

This clonotype was picked up a small number of times. The gene calls are TRBV28 and TRBJ2-7; perhaps TRBD2 as D (6 bases). The germline V gene encodes CDR1 MDHEN and CDR2 SYDVKM. V was trimmed by 5 bases and J by 7 bases, leaving 24 bases between them. The CDR3 loop spans 16 amino acids. The CDR3 loop is CASSLALTSWPGEQYF. The CDR3 nucleotides read TGTGCCAGCAGTCTTGCGCTAACTAGCTGGCCGGGAGAGCAGTACTTC.

This clonotype was seen a handful of times. V is TRBV6-1 and J is TRBJ2-7, with TRBD2 identical over 7 bases. This CDR3 is 16 amino acids long. Germline V gene data show CDR1 as MNHNS and CDR2 as SASEGT. J lost 3 bases, V lost 1 base, and 9 bases had no gene match. CDR3 in DNA: TGTGCCAGCAGTGAAGGTCGGTCTAGCGGAGACTACGAGCAGTACTTC. It is translated as CASSEGRSSGDYEQYF.

This chain joins TRBV10-3 and TRBJ1-1; D not certain. The V end was cut by 8 bases, the J end by 4 bases, with 17 bases between. The germline CDR1 and CDR2 sequences are ENHRY and SYGVKD. This CDR3 region has 14 residues. As DNA, the CDR3 is TGTGCCATCTCCGCCTCGGTTGATGGCACTGAAGCTTTCTTT. It yields the protein CAISASVDGTEAFF.